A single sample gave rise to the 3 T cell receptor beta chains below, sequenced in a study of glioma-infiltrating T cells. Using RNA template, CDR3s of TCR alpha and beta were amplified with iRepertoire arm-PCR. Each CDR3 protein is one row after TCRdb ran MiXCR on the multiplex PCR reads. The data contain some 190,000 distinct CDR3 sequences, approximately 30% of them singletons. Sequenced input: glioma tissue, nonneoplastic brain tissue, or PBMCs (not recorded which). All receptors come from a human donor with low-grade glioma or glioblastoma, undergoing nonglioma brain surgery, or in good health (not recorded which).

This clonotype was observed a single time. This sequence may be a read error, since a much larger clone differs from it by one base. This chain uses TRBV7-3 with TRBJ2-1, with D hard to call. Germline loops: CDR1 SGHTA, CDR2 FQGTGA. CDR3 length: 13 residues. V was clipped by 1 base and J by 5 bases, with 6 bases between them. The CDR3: CASSLSMNNEQFF. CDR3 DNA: TGTGCCAGCAGCTTAAGCATGAACAATGAGCAGTTCTTC.

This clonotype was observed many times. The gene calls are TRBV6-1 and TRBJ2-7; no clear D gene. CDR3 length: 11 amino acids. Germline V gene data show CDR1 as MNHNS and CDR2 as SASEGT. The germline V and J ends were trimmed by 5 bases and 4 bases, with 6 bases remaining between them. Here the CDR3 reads CASSYNYEQYF. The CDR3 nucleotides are TGTGCCAGCAGTTACAATTACGAGCAGTACTTC.

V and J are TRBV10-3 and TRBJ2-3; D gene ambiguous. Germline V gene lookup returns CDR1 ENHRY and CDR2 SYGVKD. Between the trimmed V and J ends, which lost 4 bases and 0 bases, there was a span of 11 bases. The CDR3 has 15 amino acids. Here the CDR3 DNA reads TGTGCCATCAGTGTCGGCACCGCTAGCACAGATACGCAGTATTTT. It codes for CAISVGTASTDTQYF.